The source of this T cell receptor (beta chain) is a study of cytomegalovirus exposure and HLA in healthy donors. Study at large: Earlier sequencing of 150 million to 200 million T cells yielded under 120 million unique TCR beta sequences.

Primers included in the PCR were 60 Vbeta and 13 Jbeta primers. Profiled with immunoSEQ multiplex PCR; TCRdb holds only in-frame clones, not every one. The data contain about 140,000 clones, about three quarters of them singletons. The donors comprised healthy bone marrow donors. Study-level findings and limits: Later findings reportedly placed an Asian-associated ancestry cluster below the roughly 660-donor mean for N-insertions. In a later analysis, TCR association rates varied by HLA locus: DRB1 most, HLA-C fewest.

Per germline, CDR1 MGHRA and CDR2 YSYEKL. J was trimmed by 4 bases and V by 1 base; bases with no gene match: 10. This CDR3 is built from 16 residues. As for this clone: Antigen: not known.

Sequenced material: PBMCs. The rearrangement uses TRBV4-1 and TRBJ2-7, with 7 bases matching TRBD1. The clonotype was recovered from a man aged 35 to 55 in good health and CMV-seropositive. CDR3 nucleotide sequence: TGCGCCAGCAGCCAAGCCCATGCAGGGGGTTTGTACGAGCAGTACTTC. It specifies CASSQAHAGGLYEQYF.